One sample yielded the 27 T cell receptor beta chains listed below, sequenced in a study of OX40 agonist ivuxolimab in advanced cancers. Some clones are missing from TCRdb's copy, which holds only in-frame ones; the method was immunoSEQ multiplex PCR. The sample yields about 15,000 clones, under 65% seen once. The sequenced sample was CD4+ or CD8+ T cells sorted from blood, obtained in a trial of the OX40 agonist ivuxolimab. All receptors come from an adult with an advanced solid tumor such as melanoma, head and neck, liver or kidney cancer.

The V call is TRBV27, the J call TRBJ2-7; perhaps TRBD1 as D (5 bases). Germline V gives CDR1 MNHEY, CDR2 SMNVEV (reference sequence). There are 14 residues in the CDR3. V dropped 2 bases and J dropped 7 bases, with 15 bases sitting between them. This CDR3 reads CASSLNRLKGEQYF. The CDR3 DNA sequence: TGTGCCAGCAGTTTAAACAGGCTAAAAGGGGAGCAGTACTTC.

This chain uses TRBV9 with TRBJ2-3; unclear D gene. Germline CDR1 reads SGDLS; CDR2 reads YYNGEE. V was pared by 4 bases and J by 0 bases, with 18 bases between. The CDR3 extends over 17 amino acids. The CDR3 here is CASSPSGASSSTDTQYF. CDR3 coding DNA: TGTGCCAGCAGCCCATCCGGAGCATCATCTAGCACAGATACGCAGTATTTT.

V and J are TRBV5-1 and TRBJ2-7; a possible D gene is TRBD1 (6 bases). From germline, CDR1 is SGHRS and CDR2 YFSETQ. V gave up 3 bases and J gave up 2 bases, with 18 bases separating them. CDR3 length: 16 amino acids. The CDR3 here is CASSSGVGLTTYEQYF. CDR3 DNA sequence: TGCGCCAGCAGCTCAGGGGTGGGGTTAACCACCTACGAGCAGTACTTC. Using reference TRBV5-1 and TRBJ2-7 for the parts outside the CDR3, the full variable domain is KAGVTQTPRYLIKTRGQQVTLSCSPISGHRSVSWYQQTPGQGLQFLFEYFSETQRNKGNFPGRFSGRQFSNSRSEMNVSTLELGDSALYLCASSSGVGLTTYEQYFGPGTRLTVT.

The chain employs TRBV29-1 and TRBJ1-4; D is unresolved. Germline V gene lookup returns CDR1 SQVTM and CDR2 ANQGSEA. The CDR3 runs to 13 residues. Trimming took off 7 bases at V and 8 bases at J, with 17 bases between the two ends. CDR3 loop: CSAVLGSWEKLFF. CDR3 nucleotide sequence: TGCAGCGCGGTATTGGGGTCTTGGGAAAAACTGTTTTTT.

In its sample, this clone was seen once. The chain employs TRBV28 and TRBJ1-2; TRBD1 aligns across 9 bases. CDR1 and CDR2 from the germline V gene are MDHEN and SYDVKM. Losses at the gene ends were 7 bases for V and 4 bases for J; bases not matched to a gene: 4. This CDR3 has 13 amino acids. The CDR3, as DNA: TGTGCCAGCAAGCAGACAGGGGGCTATGGCTACACCTTC. As protein: CASKQTGGYGYTF.

This clone was picked up one time. The chain is built from TRBV27 and TRBJ1-5; a weak D match, TRBD1 (6 bases). V lost 6 bases to trimming and J lost 3 bases, with 12 bases between them. Germline assignment: CDR1 MNHEY and CDR2 SMNVEV (reference sequence). CDR3 length: 14 amino acids. In nucleotides, the CDR3 is TGTGCCAGCAGGAGGACAGCGAACAATCAGCCCCAGCATTTT. Its translation is CASRRTANNQPQHF.

By its share, this clone is medium-sized. The rearrangement uses TRBV15 and TRBJ1-4; possible D gene TRBD1, 5 bases. Trimming shortened V by 0 bases and J by 7 bases, and 12 bases separated the two germline ends. The CDR3 is 15 amino acids. Germline values: CDR1 LNHNV, CDR2 YYDKDF (reference sequence). The chain's CDR3 is CATSRERDGGEKLFF. In DNA form, the CDR3 reads TGTGCCACCAGCAGAGAACGGGACGGCGGTGAAAAACTGTTTTTT.

This clone was seen more than once but under ten times. CDR3: CSVGRGESSYEQYF. The CDR3 region has the DNA TGCAGCGTGGGGCGGGGCGAAAGCTCCTACGAGCAGTACTTC. V is TRBV29-1 and J is TRBJ2-7; a weak D match, TRBD2 (6 bases). The CDR3 consists of 14 residues. Germline values: CDR1 SQVTM, CDR2 ANQGSEA. V was cut by 6 bases and J by 0 bases, with 15 bases left in between.

CDR3 loop: CASSLFQGSEQYF. Here the CDR3 DNA reads TGTGCCAGCAGCTTATTCCAGGGATCCGAGCAGTACTTC. The chain has TRBV11-3 and TRBJ2-7, with D perhaps matching TRBD1 (5 bases). Germline V lookup: CDR1 SGHNT, CDR2 YENEEA. CDR3 length: 13 amino acids. V lost 2 bases, J lost 6 bases, and 11 bases lay in between. Together with reference TRBV11-3 and TRBJ2-7, the CDR3 gives the full variable domain: EAGVVQSPRYKIIEKKQPVAFWCNPISGHNTLYWYLQNLGQGPELLIRYENEEAVDDSQLPKDRFSAERLKGVDSTLKIQPAELGDSAVYLCASSLFQGSEQYFGPGTRLTVT.

The rearrangement links TRBV5-6 to TRBJ2-2; D might be TRBD2 (6 bases). Germline CDR1 reads SGHDT; CDR2 reads YYEEEE. The CDR3 extends over 14 amino acids. The germline V and J ends were trimmed by 1 base and 4 bases, with 8 bases remaining between them. The CDR3 sequence: CASSLWGVTGELFF. Here the CDR3 DNA reads TGTGCCAGCAGCTTGTGGGGGGTCACCGGGGAGCTGTTTTTT. The whole variable domain, filled in from reference TRBV5-6 and TRBJ2-2, reads DAGVTQSPTHLIKTRGQQVTLRCSPKSGHDTVSWYQQALGQGPQFIFQYYEEEERQRGNFPDRFSGHQFPNYSSELNVNALLLGDSALYLCASSLWGVTGELFFGEGSRLTVL.

This clone counts as medium-sized (0.01 to 0.1%). V is TRBV10-3 and J is TRBJ1-5; D possibly corresponds to TRBD1 (5 bases). Germline V lookup: CDR1 ENHRY, CDR2 SYGVKD. The germline V and J ends were trimmed by 3 bases and 0 bases, with 9 bases remaining between them. The CDR3 consists of 15 residues. The CDR3 loop is CAISDGHNSNQPQHF. CDR3 DNA sequence: TGTGCCATCAGTGACGGACACAATAGCAATCAGCCCCAGCATTTT.

The chain employs TRBV9 and TRBJ2-1; 11 bases are a match to TRBD1. Germline CDR1 and CDR2: SGDLS and YYNGEE. This CDR3 is built from 16 residues. With 4 bases clipped from V and 5 bases from J, the junction kept 8 bases outside the gene matches. CDR3 sequence: CASSPDPGQGDNEQFF. CDR3 DNA: TGTGCCAGCAGCCCAGACCCGGGACAGGGGGACAATGAGCAGTTCTTC.

The gene calls are TRBV9 and TRBJ2-6; 7 bases fit TRBD1. V was clipped by 1 base and J by 4 bases; unmatched bases: 8. This CDR3 comprises 17 residues. The germline gives CDR1 SGDLS, CDR2 YYNGEE. The CDR3 nucleotides read TGTGCCAGCAGCGTACCCACAGGGGCTCCCGGGGCCAACGTCCTGACTTTC. Translating it yields CASSVPTGAPGANVLTF.

The gene calls are TRBV7-9 and TRBJ1-1; D not resolved. From germline, CDR1 is SEHNR and CDR2 FQNEAQ (reference sequence). V was cut by 7 bases and J by 6 bases, with 15 bases left in between. The CDR3 is 13 residues long. The CDR3 here is CASTPRGRAEAFF. The CDR3 nucleotides read TGTGCCAGCACCCCCCGGGGTCGGGCTGAAGCTTTCTTT.

This chain links TRBV29-1 with TRBJ2-5; D gene uncertain. The end of the DNA aligns better with TRBJ2-7, so the J call may be wrong. Per the germline V gene, CDR1 is SQVTM and CDR2 is ANQGSEA. The CDR3 totals 12 residues. The CDR3 reads CSVEDSSYEQYF. The DNA of the CDR3 is TGCAGCGTTGAAGATTCGTCCTACGAGCAGTACTTC.

V and J are TRBV7-2 and TRBJ2-1; tentatively, D is TRBD1 (6 bases). Germline assignment: CDR1 SGHTA and CDR2 FQGNSA. V lost 5 bases and J lost 8, with 16 bases in between. The CDR3 loop spans 14 amino acids. In DNA form, the CDR3 reads TGTGCCAGCAGCGGGATAACAGGGAAAGATGAGCAGTTCTTC. It encodes CASSGITGKDEQFF.

This clone came up a few times. The genes are TRBV11-3 and TRBJ2-1, with D perhaps matching TRBD1 or TRBD2 (5 bases each). V gave up 3 bases and J gave up 6 bases, with 9 bases separating them. Germline V gene lookup returns CDR1 SGHNT and CDR2 YENEEA. This CDR3 is 13 amino acids long. DNA for the CDR3: TGTGCCAGCAGCTTGAGAGGGGTCAATGAGCAGTTCTTC. It yields the protein CASSLRGVNEQFF.

This clone appeared once. This rearrangement joins TRBV2 to TRBJ1-5; weak D call: TRBD1 (6 bases). CDR3 size: 14 residues. V lost 4 bases and J lost 6, with 13 bases in between. Germline values: CDR1 SNHLY, CDR2 FYNNEI. Here the CDR3 reads CASSGSGGRQPQHF. The CDR3 nucleotides read TGTGCCAGCAGTGGTTCGGGGGGGCGTCAGCCCCAGCATTTT.

The V and J genes are TRBV4-1 and TRBJ2-3; tentative D call: TRBD2 (7 bases). V was trimmed by 7 bases and J by 4 bases, leaving 18 bases between them. The CDR3 totals 15 residues. The germline V gene has CDR1 MGHRA and CDR2 YSYEKL. The CDR3 nucleotides read TGCGCCAGCACCCCAACTGGGGGGGCAGCAGATACGCAGTATTTT. Translating gives CASTPTGGAADTQYF.

The chain employs TRBV7-3 and TRBJ2-2, with 8 bases fitting TRBD1. The ends lost 5 bases at V and 2 bases at J; junction bases unmatched: 7. The CDR3 totals 16 residues. Per the germline V gene, CDR1 is SGHTA and CDR2 is FQGTGA. The CDR3 sequence: CASSTTGGTNTGELFF. The DNA for the CDR3 is TGTGCCAGCAGCACCACAGGGGGTACTAACACCGGGGAGCTGTTTTTT.

The chain couples TRBV10-3 to TRBJ1-5, with D uncertain. V was pared by 3 bases and J by 4 bases, with 10 bases between. CDR1 is ENHRY, CDR2 SYGVKD, per germline. This CDR3 contains 14 residues. The DNA of the CDR3 is TGTGCCATCAGTGAAAGGCAGGATAATCAGCCCCAGCATTTT. Translation gives CAISERQDNQPQHF.

This clone was observed a handful of times. V gene TRBV7-8 combines with J gene TRBJ2-1; a weak D match, TRBD2 (7 bases). This CDR3 is 16 amino acids long. Germline V lookup: CDR1 SGHVS, CDR2 FQNEAQ. V shed 0 bases and J shed 8 bases, with 17 bases lying between them. The chain's CDR3 is CASSLAHGGAGDEQFF. CDR3 sequence (DNA): TGTGCCAGCAGCTTAGCGCATGGGGGGGCCGGGGATGAGCAGTTCTTC.

The chain combines TRBV5-4 with TRBJ2-3, with TRBD2 matching over 15 bases. CDR1 SGHNT and CDR2 YYREEE come from the germline V gene (reference sequence). This CDR3 has 17 amino acids. V gave up 4 bases and J gave up 3 bases; unmatched junction bases: 6. The CDR3 nucleotides read TGTGCCAGCAGCGGGACTAGCGGGGGGTTCAGAACAGATACGCAGTATTTT. Translation: CASSGTSGGFRTDTQYF. Variable domain in full (rest from reference TRBV5-4 and TRBJ2-3): ETGVTQSPTHLIKTRGQQVTLRCSSQSGHNTVSWYQQALGQGPQFIFQYYREEENGRGNFPPRFSGLQFPNYSSELNVNALELDDSALYLCASSGTSGGFRTDTQYFGPGTRLTVL.

The genes are TRBV7-9 and TRBJ2-7; 7 bases map to TRBD1. The CDR3 loop spans 15 amino acids. Germline V lookup: CDR1 SEHNR, CDR2 FQNEAQ (reference sequence). The V and J ends lost 6 bases and 4 bases, in that order; junction bases with no gene match: 12. CDR3 nucleotide sequence: TGTGCCAGCAGTTACTCGGACAGGAACCTGTACGAGCAGTACTTC. Its protein is CASSYSDRNLYEQYF.

This clone was observed a handful of times. This rearrangement joins TRBV28 to TRBJ2-3; 10 bases agree with TRBD1. The CDR3 consists of 16 residues. The germline gives CDR1 MDHEN, CDR2 SYDVKM. V lost 6 bases to trimming and J lost 3 bases; unmatched junction nucleotides: 9. This CDR3 reads CASSRRQGARTDTQYF. The DNA for the CDR3 is TGTGCCAGCAGCCGGCGACAGGGGGCGCGGACAGATACGCAGTATTTT.

This clone was seen a few times. The gene calls are TRBV29-1 and TRBJ2-1; TRBD2 agrees at 11 bases. The junction had 1 base not matched to a gene; V was cut back by 0 bases and J by 9 bases. The CDR3 extends over 13 amino acids. The germline V gene encodes CDR1 SQVTM and CDR2 ANQGSEA. CDR3: CSVEDGTSGEQFF. Written as DNA, the CDR3 is TGCAGCGTTGAAGATGGGACTAGCGGTGAGCAGTTCTTC.

This clone was seen a handful of times. The chain is built from TRBV27 and TRBJ1-6, with a weak D call TRBD1 (5 bases). V was pared by 2 bases and J by 10 bases, with 15 bases between. The CDR3 runs to 15 residues. CDR1 and CDR2 (germline): MNHEY, SMNVEV (reference sequence). In DNA form, the CDR3 reads TGTGCCAGCAGTTTAGCTCAGGGAGGGTACTCACCCCTCCACTTT. Translation gives CASSLAQGGYSPLHF.